The 5 T cell receptor beta chains listed next were all sequenced from one sample in a study of neoadjuvant anti-PD-1 for oral cavity cancer. TCRdb's copy holds only in-frame clones and misses some; the assay was immunoSEQ multiplex PCR. The table records nearly 15,000 clones, roughly 41% of them present only once. Time point noted: after neoadjuvant nivolumab, at surgical resection. The material sequenced was tumor tissue, taken after nivolumab (anti-PD-1) treatment. These TCRs come from a person between 35 and 79 years old with oral cavity squamous cell carcinoma.

The V call is TRBV28, the J call TRBJ2-3; 7 nucleotides line up with TRBD1. This CDR3 spans 19 amino acids. CDR1 is MDHEN, CDR2 SYDVKM, per germline. Losses at the gene ends were 4 bases for V and 2 bases for J; bases not matched to a gene: 18. CDR3 DNA sequence: TGTGCCAGCAGTTATGACAGGGTGGTTTGGCGGAGTGTCACAGATACGCAGTATTTT. This translates into CASSYDRVVWRSVTDTQYF.

The chain carries TRBV6-1 and TRBJ2-6; D is possibly TRBD1 (6 bases). V shed 5 bases and J shed 0 bases, with 8 bases lying between them. The CDR3 is made up of 15 amino acids. Germline lookup yields CDR1 MNHNS and CDR2 SASEGT. The CDR3 sequence: CASSPRGSGANVLTF. DNA for the CDR3: TGTGCCAGCAGTCCCAGGGGCTCTGGGGCCAACGTCCTGACTTTC.

This clone was picked up a small number of times. The chain joins TRBV2 to TRBJ1-4, with D uncertain. Germline V gene lookup returns CDR1 SNHLY and CDR2 FYNNEI. V gave up 2 bases and J gave up 6 bases, with 4 bases separating them. The CDR3 has 12 residues. The CDR3, as DNA: TGTGCCAGCAGTGAACAGGATGAAAAACTGTTTTTT. The encoded protein is CASSEQDEKLFF.

V and J are TRBV9 and TRBJ1-5, with no clear D. CDR3 length: 19 amino acids. Trimming shortened V by 0 bases and J by 0 bases, and 19 bases separated the two germline ends. Germline V CDR1 and CDR2: SGDLS, YYNGEE. This chain's CDR3 is CASSVGAPGVVYSNQPQHF. For the CDR3, the DNA is TGTGCCAGCAGCGTAGGAGCCCCTGGAGTGGTCTATAGCAATCAGCCCCAGCATTTT.

The V call is TRBV18, the J call TRBJ1-1; a weak D match, TRBD1 (6 bases). The CDR3 is 15 amino acids. Trimming took 3 bases from V and 0 from J, leaving 11 bases between them. The V gene's germline CDR1 is KGHSH and CDR2 LQKENI. CDR3 coding DNA: TGTGCCAGCTCACCTCAGGACAGCCTGAACACTGAAGCTTTCTTT. Translated: CASSPQDSLNTEAFF.